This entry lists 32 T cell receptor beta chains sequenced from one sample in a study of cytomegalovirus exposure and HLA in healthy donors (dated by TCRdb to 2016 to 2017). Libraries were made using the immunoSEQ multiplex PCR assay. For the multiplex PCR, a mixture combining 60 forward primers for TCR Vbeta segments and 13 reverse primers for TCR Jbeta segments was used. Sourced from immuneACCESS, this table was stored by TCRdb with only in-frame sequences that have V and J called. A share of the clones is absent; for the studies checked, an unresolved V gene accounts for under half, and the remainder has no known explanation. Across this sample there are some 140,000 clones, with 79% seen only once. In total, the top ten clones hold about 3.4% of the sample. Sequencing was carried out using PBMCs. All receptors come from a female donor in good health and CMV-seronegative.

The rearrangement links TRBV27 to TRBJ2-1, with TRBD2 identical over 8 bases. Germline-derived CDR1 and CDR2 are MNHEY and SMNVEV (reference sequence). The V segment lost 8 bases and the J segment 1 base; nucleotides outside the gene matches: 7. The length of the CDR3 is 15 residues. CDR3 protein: CASETGGASYNEQFF. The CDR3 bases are TGTGCCAGCGAAACGGGGGGGGCTTCCTACAATGAGCAGTTCTTC.

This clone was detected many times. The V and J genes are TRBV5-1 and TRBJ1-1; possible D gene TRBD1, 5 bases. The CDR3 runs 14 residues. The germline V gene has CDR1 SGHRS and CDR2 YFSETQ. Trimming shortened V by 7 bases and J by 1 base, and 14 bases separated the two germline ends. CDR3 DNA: TGCGCCAGCCACAGAGGGAGGGGGAACACTGAAGCTTTCTTT. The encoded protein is CASHRGRGNTEAFF.

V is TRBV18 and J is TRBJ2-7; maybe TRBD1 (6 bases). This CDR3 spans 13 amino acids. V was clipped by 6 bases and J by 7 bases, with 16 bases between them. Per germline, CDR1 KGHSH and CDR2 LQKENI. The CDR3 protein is CASSQDQGGEQYF. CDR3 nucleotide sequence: TGTGCCAGCTCGCAAGACCAAGGGGGAGAGCAGTACTTC.

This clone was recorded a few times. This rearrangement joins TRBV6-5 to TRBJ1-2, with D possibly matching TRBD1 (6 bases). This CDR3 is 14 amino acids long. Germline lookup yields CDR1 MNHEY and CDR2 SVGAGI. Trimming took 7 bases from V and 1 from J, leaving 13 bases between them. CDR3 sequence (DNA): TGTGCCAGCACTACCGGGACATATAACTATGGCTACACCTTC. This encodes CASTTGTYNYGYTF.

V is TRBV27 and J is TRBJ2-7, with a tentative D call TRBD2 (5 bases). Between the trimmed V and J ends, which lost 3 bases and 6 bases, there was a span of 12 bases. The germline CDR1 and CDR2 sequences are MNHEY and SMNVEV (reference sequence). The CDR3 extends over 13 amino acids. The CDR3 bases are TGTGCCAGCAGTTTGCTTCGGGGAAGCGAGCAGTACTTC. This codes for CASSLLRGSEQYF.

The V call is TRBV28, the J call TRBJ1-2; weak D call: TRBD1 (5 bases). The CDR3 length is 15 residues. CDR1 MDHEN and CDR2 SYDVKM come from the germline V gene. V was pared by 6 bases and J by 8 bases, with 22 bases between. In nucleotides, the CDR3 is TGTGCCAGCAGGCTTAGCCGGGCCGGACACGGGGGCTACACCTTC. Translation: CASRLSRAGHGGYTF.

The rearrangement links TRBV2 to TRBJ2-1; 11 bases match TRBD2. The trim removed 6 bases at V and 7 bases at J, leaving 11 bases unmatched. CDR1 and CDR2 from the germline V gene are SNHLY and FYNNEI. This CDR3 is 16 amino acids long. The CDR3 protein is CASSDPQTSGSNEQFF. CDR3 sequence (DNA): TGTGCCAGCAGCGATCCACAAACTAGCGGGAGTAATGAGCAGTTCTTC.

The CDR3 protein is CASSGRDRGRETQYF. The DNA of the CDR3 is TGTGCCAGCAGTGGCCGGGACAGGGGAAGAGAGACCCAGTACTTC. The rearrangement links TRBV9 to TRBJ2-5; TRBD1 agrees at 10 bases. In germline, CDR1 is SGDLS, CDR2 YYNGEE. The CDR3 is 15 residues long. Trimming at V came to 5 bases and at J to 4 bases, leaving 8 bases not matched to a gene.

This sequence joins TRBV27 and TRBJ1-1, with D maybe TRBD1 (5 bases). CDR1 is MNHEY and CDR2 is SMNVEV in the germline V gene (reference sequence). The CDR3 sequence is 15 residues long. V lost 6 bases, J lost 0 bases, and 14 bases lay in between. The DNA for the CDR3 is TGTGCCAGCAGCTGGTTATCAGGGATGAACACTGAAGCTTTCTTT. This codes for CASSWLSGMNTEAFF.

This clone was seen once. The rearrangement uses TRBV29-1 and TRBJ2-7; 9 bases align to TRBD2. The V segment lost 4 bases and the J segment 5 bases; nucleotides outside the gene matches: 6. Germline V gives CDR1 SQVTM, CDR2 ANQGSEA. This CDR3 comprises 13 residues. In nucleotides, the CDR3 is TGCAGCGTTGTGGGCGGGAGGGCAGACGAGCAGTACTTC. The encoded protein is CSVVGGRADEQYF.

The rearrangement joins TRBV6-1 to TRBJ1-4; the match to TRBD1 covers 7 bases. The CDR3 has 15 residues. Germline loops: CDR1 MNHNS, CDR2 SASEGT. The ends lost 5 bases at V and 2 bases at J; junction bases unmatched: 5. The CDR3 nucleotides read TGTGCCAGCAGTTCTCTCAGGGGGACTAATGAAAAACTGTTTTTT. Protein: CASSSLRGTNEKLFF.

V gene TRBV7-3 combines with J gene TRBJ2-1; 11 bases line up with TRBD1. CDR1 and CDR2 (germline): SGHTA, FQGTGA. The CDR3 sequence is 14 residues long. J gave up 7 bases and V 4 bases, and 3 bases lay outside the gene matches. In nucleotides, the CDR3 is TGTGCCAGCAGCTCCCGGGACAGGGGGAATGAGCAGTTCTTC. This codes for CASSSRDRGNEQFF.

CDR3 sequence: CASSPVPIQGRVGETQYF. Here the CDR3 DNA reads TGTGCCAGCAGCCCGGTGCCCATACAGGGTAGGGTGGGAGAGACCCAGTACTTC. V is TRBV5-4 and J is TRBJ2-5, with D perhaps matching TRBD1 (6 bases). The CDR3 runs 18 residues. Germline-derived CDR1 and CDR2 are SGHNT and YYREEE (reference sequence). Trimming took 4 bases from V and 4 from J, leaving 26 bases between them.

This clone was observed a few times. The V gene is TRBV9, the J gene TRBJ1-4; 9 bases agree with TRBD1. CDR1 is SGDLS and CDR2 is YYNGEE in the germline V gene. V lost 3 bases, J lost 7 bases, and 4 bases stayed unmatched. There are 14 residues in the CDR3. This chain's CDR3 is CASSAGTGFEKLFF. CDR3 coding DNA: TGTGCCAGCAGCGCTGGGACAGGGTTTGAAAAACTGTTTTTT.

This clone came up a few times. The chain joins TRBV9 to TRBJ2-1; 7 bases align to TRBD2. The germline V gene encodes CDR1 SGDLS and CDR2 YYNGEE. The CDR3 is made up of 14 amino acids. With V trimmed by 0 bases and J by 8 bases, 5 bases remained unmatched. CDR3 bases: TGTGCCAGCAGCGTAGAAGCGGGGAGCTATGAGCAGTTCTTC. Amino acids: CASSVEAGSYEQFF.

The CDR3 protein is CASSVRDTLGQYF. The CDR3 region has the DNA TGTGCCAGCAGTGTTCGTGACACGTTGGGGCAGTATTTT. The gene calls are TRBV2 and TRBJ2-3, with D uncertain. CDR1 is SNHLY and CDR2 is FYNNEI in the germline V gene. Trimming took 4 bases from V and 11 from J, leaving 16 bases between them. The CDR3 spans 13 residues. The full variable domain, with the rest looked up from reference TRBV2 and TRBJ2-3, is EPEVTQTPSHQVTQMGQEVILRCVPISNHLYFYWYRQILGQKVEFLVSFYNNEISEKSEIFDDQFSVERPDGSNFTLKIRSTKLEDSAMYFCASSVRDTLGQYFGPGTRLTVL.

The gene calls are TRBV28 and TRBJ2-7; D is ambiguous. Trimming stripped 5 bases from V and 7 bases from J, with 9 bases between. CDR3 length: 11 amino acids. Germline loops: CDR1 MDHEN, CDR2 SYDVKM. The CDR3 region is CASSSAAEQYF. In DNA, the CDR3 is TGTGCCAGCAGTAGTGCCGCGGAGCAGTACTTC.

The CDR3 nucleotides are TGTGCCAGCAGCACCCGGGTTGCCACGAACACTGAAGCTTTCTTT. Protein sequence: CASSTRVATNTEAFF. The rearrangement uses TRBV7-8 and TRBJ1-1; D gene unclear. Germline V gives CDR1 SGHVS, CDR2 FQNEAQ. V was pared by 5 bases and J by 1 base, with 14 bases between. The CDR3 length is 15 residues.

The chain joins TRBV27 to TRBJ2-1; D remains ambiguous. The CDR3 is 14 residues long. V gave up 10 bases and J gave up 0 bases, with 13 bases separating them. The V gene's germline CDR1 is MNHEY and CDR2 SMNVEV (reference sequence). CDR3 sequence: CATRPPSSYNEQFF. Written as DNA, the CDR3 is TGTGCCACCCGTCCACCCAGCTCCTACAATGAGCAGTTCTTC.

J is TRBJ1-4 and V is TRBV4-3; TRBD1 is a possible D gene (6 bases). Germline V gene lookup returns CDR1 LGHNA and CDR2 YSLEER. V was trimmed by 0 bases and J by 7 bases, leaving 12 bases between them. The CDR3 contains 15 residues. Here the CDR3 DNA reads TGCGCCAGCAGCCAAGATACCAGGGGCTTTGAAAAACTGTTTTTT. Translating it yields CASSQDTRGFEKLFF.

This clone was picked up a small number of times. The CDR3 loop is CASGFTTGVLKKLFF. CDR3 sequence (DNA): TGTGCTAGTGGTTTTACGACAGGGGTATTGAAAAAACTGTTTTTT. This chain links TRBV12-5 with TRBJ1-4; 8 nucleotides agree with TRBD1. Germline CDR1 is LGHNT and CDR2 is FRNRAP. This CDR3 region has 15 residues. V was clipped by 3 bases and J by 9 bases; unmatched bases: 9.

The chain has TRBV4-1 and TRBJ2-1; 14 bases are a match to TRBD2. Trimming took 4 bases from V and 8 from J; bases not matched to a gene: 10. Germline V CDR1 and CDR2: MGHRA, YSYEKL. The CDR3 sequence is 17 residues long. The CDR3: CASSPRLAGGPRYEQFF. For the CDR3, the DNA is TGCGCCAGCAGCCCCCGACTAGCGGGAGGGCCGAGGTATGAGCAGTTCTTC.

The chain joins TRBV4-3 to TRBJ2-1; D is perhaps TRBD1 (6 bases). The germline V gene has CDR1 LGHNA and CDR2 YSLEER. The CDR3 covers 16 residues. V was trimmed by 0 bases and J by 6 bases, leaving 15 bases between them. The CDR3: CASSQDRDTTPNEQFF. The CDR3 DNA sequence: TGCGCCAGCAGCCAAGATAGGGACACCACCCCCAATGAGCAGTTCTTC.

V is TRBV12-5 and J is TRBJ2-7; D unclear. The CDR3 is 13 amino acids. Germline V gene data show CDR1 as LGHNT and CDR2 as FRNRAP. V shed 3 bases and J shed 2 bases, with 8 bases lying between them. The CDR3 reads CASGFEVPYEQYF. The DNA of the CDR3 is TGTGCTAGTGGTTTTGAGGTCCCCTACGAGCAGTACTTC.

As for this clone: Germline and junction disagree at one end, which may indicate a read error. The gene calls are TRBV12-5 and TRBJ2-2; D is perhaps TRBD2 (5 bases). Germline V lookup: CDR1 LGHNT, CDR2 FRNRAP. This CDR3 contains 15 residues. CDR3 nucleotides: TGTGCTAGTGCTTTGCAGGCGCCGGGGACCGGGGAGCTGTTTTTT. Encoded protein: CASALQAPGTGELFF.

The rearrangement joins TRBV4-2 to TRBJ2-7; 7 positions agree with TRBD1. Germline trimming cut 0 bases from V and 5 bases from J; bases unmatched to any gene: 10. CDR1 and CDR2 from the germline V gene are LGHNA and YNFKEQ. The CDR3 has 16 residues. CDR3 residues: CASSQDLARGLDEQYF. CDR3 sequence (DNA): TGTGCCAGCAGCCAAGATCTGGCTAGGGGGCTGGACGAGCAGTACTTC.

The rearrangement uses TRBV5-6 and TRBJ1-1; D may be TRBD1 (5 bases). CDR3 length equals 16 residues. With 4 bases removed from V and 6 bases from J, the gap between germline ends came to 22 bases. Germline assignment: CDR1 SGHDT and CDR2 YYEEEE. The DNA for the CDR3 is TGTGCCAGCAGCCCCGACCCCTCATCAGGGAGGGCTGAAGCTTTCTTT. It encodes CASSPDPSSGRAEAFF.

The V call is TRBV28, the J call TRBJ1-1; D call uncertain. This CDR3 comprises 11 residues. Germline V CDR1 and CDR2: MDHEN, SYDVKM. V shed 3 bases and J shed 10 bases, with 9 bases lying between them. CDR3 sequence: CASSLAAGAFF. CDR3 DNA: TGTGCCAGCAGTTTGGCAGCGGGAGCTTTCTTT.

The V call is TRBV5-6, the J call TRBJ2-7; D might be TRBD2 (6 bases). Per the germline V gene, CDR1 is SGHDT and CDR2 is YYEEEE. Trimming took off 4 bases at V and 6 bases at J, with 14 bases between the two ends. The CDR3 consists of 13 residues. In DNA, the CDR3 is TGTGCCAGCAGCCGGGGGTGGGCTCGCGAGCAGTACTTC. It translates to CASSRGWAREQYF.

CDR3 loop: CASTSRVIDEQFF. The CDR3 DNA reads TGTGCCAGCACCTCCAGGGTTATAGATGAGCAGTTCTTC. The genes are TRBV7-9 and TRBJ2-1; possible D gene TRBD1, 5 bases. Trimming removed 7 bases at V and 8 bases at J, with 15 bases between. The CDR3 has 13 amino acids. The germline gives CDR1 SEHNR, CDR2 FQNEAQ (reference sequence).

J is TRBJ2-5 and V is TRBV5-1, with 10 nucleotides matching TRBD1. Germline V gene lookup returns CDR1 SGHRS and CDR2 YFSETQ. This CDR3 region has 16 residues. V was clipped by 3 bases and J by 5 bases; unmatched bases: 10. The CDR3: CASSWVPGQGRETQYF. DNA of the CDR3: TGCGCCAGCAGCTGGGTTCCGGGACAGGGGAGGGAGACCCAGTACTTC. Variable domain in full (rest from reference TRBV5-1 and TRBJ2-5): KAGVTQTPRYLIKTRGQQVTLSCSPISGHRSVSWYQQTPGQGLQFLFEYFSETQRNKGNFPGRFSGRQFSNSRSEMNVSTLELGDSALYLCASSWVPGQGRETQYFGPGTRLLVL.

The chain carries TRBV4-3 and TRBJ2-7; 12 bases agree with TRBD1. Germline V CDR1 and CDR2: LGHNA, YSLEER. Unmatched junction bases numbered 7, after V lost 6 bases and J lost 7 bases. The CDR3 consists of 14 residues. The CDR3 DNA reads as TGCGCCAGCAGTTTGGGACAGGGGGCGCGAGAGCAGTACTTC. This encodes CASSLGQGAREQYF.